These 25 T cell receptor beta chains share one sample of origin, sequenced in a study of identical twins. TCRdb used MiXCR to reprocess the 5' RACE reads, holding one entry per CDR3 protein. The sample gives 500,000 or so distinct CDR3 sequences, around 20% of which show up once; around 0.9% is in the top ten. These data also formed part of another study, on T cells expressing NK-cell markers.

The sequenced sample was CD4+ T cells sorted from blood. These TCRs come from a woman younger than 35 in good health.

The CDR3 nucleotides are TGTGCCAGCAGCTTAATGGACAGGGGTTTTTTGTACTTC. Amino acids: CASSLMDRGFLYF. This sequence joins TRBV7-2 and TRBJ2-7, with 9 bases that match TRBD1. This CDR3 comprises 13 residues. V was clipped by 2 bases and J by 12 bases; unmatched bases: 8. CDR1 and CDR2 from the germline V gene are SGHTA and FQGNSA. Looking up the rest from reference TRBV7-2 and TRBJ2-7 gives the full variable domain: GAGVSQSPSNKVTEKGKDVELRCDPISGHTALYWYRQSLGQGLEFLIYFQGNSAPDKSGLPSDRFSAERTGGSVSTLTIQRTQQEDSAVYLCASSLMDRGFLYFGPGTRLTVT.

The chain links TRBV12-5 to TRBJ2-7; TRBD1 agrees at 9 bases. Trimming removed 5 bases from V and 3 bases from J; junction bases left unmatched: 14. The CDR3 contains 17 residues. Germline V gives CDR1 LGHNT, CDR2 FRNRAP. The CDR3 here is CASGPDPSLGQGYEQYF. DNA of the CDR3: TGTGCTAGTGGTCCTGACCCCAGCCTGGGACAGGGCTACGAGCAGTACTTC.

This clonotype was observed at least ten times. The CDR3 loop is CATKPQAGGDEQFF. CDR3 DNA: TGCGCCACCAAACCTCAAGCGGGGGGCGATGAGCAGTTCTTC. The chain uses TRBV5-1 and TRBJ2-1; the match to TRBD2 covers 9 bases. Trimming cost V 9 bases and J 8 bases; bases outside gene matches: 12. CDR1 and CDR2 (germline): SGHRS, YFSETQ. The CDR3 is 14 residues long.

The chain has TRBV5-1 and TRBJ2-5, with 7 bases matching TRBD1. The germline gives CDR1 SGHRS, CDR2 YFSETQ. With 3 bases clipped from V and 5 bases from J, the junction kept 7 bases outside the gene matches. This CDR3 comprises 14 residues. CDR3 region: CASSSDRVRETQYF. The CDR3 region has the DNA TGCGCCAGCAGCTCTGACAGGGTCCGGGAGACCCAGTACTTC. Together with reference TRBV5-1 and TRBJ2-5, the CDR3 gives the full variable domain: KAGVTQTPRYLIKTRGQQVTLSCSPISGHRSVSWYQQTPGQGLQFLFEYFSETQRNKGNFPGRFSGRQFSNSRSEMNVSTLELGDSALYLCASSSDRVRETQYFGPGTRLLVL.

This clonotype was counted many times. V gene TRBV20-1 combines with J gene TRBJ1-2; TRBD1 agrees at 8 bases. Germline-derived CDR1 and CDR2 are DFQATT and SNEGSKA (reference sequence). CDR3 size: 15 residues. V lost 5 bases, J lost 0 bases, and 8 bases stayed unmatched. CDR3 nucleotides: TGCAGTGCTCCGAGACAGGGGACGGCTAACTATGGCTACACCTTC. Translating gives CSAPRQGTANYGYTF.

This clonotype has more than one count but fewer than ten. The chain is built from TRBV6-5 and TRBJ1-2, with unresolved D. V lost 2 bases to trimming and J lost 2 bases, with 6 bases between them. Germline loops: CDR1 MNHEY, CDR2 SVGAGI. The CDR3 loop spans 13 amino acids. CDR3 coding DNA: TGTGCCAGCAGTTACACGGGGAACTATGGCTACACCTTC. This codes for CASSYTGNYGYTF.

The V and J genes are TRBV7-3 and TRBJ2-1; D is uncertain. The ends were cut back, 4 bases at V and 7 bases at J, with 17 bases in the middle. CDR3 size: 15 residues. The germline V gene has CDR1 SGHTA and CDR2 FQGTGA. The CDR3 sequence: CASSSLGAGPNEQFF. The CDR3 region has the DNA TGTGCCAGCAGCTCGTTGGGTGCCGGGCCGAATGAGCAGTTCTTC.

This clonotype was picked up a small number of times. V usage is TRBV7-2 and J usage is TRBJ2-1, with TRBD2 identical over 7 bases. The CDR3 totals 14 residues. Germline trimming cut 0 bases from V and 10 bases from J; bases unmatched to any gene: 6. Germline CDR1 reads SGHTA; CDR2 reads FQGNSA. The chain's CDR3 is CASSLATSVSEQFF. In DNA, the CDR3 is TGTGCCAGCAGCTTAGCTACTAGCGTATCCGAGCAGTTCTTC.

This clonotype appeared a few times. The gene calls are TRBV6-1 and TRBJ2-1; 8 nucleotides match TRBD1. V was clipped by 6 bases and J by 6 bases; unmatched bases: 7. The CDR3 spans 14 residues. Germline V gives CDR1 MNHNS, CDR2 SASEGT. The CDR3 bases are TGTGCCAGCAGGGACAGGGTACATAGCAATGAGCAGTTCTTC. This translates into CASRDRVHSNEQFF.

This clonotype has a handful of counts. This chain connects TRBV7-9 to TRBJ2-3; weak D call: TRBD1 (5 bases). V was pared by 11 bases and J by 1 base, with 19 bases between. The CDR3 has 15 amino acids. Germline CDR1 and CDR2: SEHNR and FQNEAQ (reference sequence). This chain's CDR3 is CAGSRQNLGTDTQYF. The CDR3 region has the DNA TGTGCCGGATCTCGACAGAACTTAGGCACAGATACGCAGTATTTT.

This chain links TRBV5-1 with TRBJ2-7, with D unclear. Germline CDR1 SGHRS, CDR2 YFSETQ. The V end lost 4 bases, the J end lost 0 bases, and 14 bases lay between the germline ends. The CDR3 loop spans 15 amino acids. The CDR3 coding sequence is TGCGCCAGCAGCCCTTCGGCGGCGAGCTCCTACGAGCAGTACTTC. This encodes CASSPSAASSYEQYF.

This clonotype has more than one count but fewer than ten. The CDR3 spells CASSLEAVSNQPQHF. The CDR3 DNA reads TGTGCCAGCAGCTTAGAGGCAGTAAGCAATCAGCCCCAGCATTTT. The chain has TRBV11-2 and TRBJ1-5; D call uncertain. V shed 0 bases and J shed 1 base, with 7 bases lying between them. CDR3 length equals 15 residues. Germline V gives CDR1 SGHAT, CDR2 FQNNGV.

CDR3 bases: TGTGCCAGCAGTTTAGGGGGGACCCGCACAGATACGCAGTATTTT. Translated: CASSLGGTRTDTQYF. The chain uses TRBV12-3 or TRBV12-4 and TRBJ2-3; D may correspond to TRBD1 or TRBD2 (5 bases each). The V end was cut by 1 base, the J end by 1 base, with 9 bases between. The CDR3 is 15 residues long.

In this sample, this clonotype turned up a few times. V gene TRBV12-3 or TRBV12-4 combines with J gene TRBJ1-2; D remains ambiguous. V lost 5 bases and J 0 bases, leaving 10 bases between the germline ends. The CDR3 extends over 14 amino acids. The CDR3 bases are TGTGCCAGCAGTCCCCGTGGGGCTAACTATGGCTACACCTTC. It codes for CASSPRGANYGYTF.

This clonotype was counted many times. The DNA for the CDR3 is TGTGCCAGCAGCCGACAGAACACCGGGGAGCTGTTTTTT. The encoded protein is CASSRQNTGELFF. The rearrangement joins TRBV7-9 to TRBJ2-2; no clear D gene. V was trimmed by 5 bases and J by 1 base, leaving 5 bases between them. The CDR3 is made up of 13 amino acids. Germline V lookup: CDR1 SEHNR, CDR2 FQNEAQ (reference sequence).

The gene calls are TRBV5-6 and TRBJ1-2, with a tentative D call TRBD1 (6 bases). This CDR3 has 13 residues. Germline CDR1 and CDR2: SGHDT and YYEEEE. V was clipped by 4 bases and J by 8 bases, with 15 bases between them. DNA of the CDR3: TGTGCCAGCAGCCCAACAGGGACTTGGGGCTACACCTTC. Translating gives CASSPTGTWGYTF.

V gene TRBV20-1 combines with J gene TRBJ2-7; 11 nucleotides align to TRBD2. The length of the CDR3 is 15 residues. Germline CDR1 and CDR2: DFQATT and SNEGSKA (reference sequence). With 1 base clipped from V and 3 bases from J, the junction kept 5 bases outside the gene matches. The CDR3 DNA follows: TGCAGTGCTAGAGTGGGGACTAGCGGATTCTACGAGCAGTACTTC. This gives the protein CSARVGTSGFYEQYF.

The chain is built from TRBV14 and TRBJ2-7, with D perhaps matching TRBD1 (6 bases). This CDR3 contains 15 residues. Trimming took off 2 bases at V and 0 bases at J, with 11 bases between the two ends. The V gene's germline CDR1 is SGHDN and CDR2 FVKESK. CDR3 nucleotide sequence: TGTGCCAGCAGCCAAAACCAGGGGATCTCCTACGAGCAGTACTTC. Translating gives CASSQNQGISYEQYF.

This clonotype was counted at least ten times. CDR3 amino acids: CASSPPSGTQYF. The DNA for the CDR3 is TGTGCCAGCAGTCCCCCCTCGGGAACCCAGTACTTC. This chain uses TRBV12-3 or TRBV12-4 with TRBJ2-5, with D maybe TRBD2 (5 bases). CDR3 size: 12 residues. The ends were cut back, 5 bases at V and 8 bases at J, with 12 bases in the middle.

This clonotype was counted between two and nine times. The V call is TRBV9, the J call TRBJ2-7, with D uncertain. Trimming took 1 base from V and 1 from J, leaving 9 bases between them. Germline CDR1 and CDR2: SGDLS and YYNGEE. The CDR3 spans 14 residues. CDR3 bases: TGTGCCAGCAGCGTATCGACGGTTTCCTACGAGCAGTACTTC. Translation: CASSVSTVSYEQYF.

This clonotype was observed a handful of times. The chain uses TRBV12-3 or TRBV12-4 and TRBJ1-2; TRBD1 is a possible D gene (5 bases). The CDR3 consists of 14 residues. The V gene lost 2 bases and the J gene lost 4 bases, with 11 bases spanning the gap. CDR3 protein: CASSLWGSSYGYTF. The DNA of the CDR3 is TGTGCCAGCAGTTTATGGGGGAGCTCCTATGGCTACACCTTC.

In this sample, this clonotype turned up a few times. The CDR3 spells CASSLEGGRTTGTNEQFF. For the CDR3, the DNA is TGTGCCAGCAGTTTAGAGGGAGGCCGGACTACCGGAACCAATGAGCAGTTCTTC. The chain combines TRBV12-3 or TRBV12-4 with TRBJ2-1, with D perhaps matching TRBD2 (6 bases). V shed 1 base and J shed 6 bases, with 22 bases lying between them. CDR3 length: 18 residues.

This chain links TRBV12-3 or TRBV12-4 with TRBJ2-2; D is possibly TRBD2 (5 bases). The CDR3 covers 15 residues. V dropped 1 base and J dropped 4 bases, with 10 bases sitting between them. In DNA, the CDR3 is TGTGCCAGCAGTTTAGGGGAGTATACCACCGGGGAGCTGTTTTTT. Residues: CASSLGEYTTGELFF.

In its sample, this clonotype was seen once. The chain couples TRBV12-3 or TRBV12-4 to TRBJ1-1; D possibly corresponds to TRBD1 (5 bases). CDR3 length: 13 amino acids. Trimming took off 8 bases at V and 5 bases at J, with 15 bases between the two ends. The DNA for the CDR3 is TGTGCCAGCGGGAGGGGAGTAGGGACTGAAGCTTTCTTT. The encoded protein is CASGRGVGTEAFF.

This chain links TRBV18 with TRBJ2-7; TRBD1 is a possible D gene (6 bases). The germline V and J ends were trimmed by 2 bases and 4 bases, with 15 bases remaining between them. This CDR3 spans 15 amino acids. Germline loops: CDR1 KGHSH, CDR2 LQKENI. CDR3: CASSPRAGDSYEQYF. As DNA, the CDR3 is TGTGCCAGCTCACCAAGGGCAGGGGATTCTTACGAGCAGTACTTC.